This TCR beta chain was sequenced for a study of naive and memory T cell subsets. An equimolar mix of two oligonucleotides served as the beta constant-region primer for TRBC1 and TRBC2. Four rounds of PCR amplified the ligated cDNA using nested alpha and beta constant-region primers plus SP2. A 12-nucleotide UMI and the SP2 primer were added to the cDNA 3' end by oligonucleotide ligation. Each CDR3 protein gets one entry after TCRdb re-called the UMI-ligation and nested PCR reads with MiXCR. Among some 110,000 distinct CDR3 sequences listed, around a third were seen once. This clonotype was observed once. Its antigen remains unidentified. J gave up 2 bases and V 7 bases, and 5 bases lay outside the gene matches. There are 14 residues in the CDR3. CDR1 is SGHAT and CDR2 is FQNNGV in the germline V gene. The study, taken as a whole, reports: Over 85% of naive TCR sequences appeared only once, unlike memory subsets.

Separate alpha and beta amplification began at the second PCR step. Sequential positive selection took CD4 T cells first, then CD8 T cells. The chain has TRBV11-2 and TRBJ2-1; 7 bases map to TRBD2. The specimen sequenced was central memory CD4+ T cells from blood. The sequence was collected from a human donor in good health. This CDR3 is CASNRAGPYNEQFF. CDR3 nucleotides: TGTGCCAGCAACCGAGCGGGGCCCTACAATGAGCAGTTCTTC.